These T cell receptor beta chains were read from a single sample in a study of CD8+CD57+ T cells in acquired aplastic anemia. One entry per CDR3 protein, called by TCRdb with MiXCR from the reads. The profile covers approximately 200,000 distinct CDR3 sequences, with under 65% appearing a single time and around 32% taken by the ten largest. Sequencing used sorted CD4+, CD8+, or CD8+CD57+ T cells (not recorded which) from PBMCs. These receptors were obtained from a human donor in good health. The CDR3 runs from the conserved cysteine through the conserved F or W. The D gene is left open where the match is weak. Some rows have no size entry. The others give once, few or many, or a class for an expanded clone.

>12|-|TRBJ2-7|-|TRBV29-1
CSVETKGVEQYF
TGCAGCGTTGAAACGAAAGGGGTCGAGCAGTACTTC
>13|-|TRBJ2-7|-|TRBV7-9
CASSRLIDYEQYF
TGTGCCAGCAGCCGCTTGATAGACTACGAGCAGTACTTC
>15|TRBD2|TRBJ2-7|-|TRBV19
CASALSGGGFYEQYF
TGTGCCAGCGCCCTTAGCGGGGGGGGATTCTACGAGCAGTACTTC
>16|TRBD1|TRBJ2-7|-|TRBV9
CASSEGKGQGSYEQYF
TGTGCCAGCAGTGAGGGTAAGGGACAGGGGAGTTACGAGCAGTACTTC
>14|-|TRBJ1-1|many|TRBV10-1
CASSESWGNTEAFF
TGCGCCAGCAGTGAGTCTTGGGGGAACACTGAAGCTTTCTTT
>12|-|TRBJ1-5|-|TRBV7-9
CASSLHGSPQHF
TGTGCCAGCAGCTTACACGGATCGCCCCAGCATTTT
>17|-|TRBJ1-3|-|TRBV4-3
CASSQDRRGFAGNTIYF
TGCGCCAGCAGCCAAGATCGGAGGGGGTTTGCTGGAAACACCATATATTTT
>14|-|TRBJ2-1|-|TRBV7-3
CASSEQSSYNEQFF
TGTGCCAGCTCGGAGCAGAGCTCCTACAATGAGCAGTTCTTC
>14|TRBD1|TRBJ1-2|-|TRBV20-1
CSARGQFHNYGYTF
TGCAGTGCCAGGGGACAGTTCCATAACTATGGCTACACCTTC
>14|-|TRBJ2-4|-|TRBV9
CANSVGRTMDIQYF
TGTGCCAACAGCGTAGGACGGACCATGGACATTCAGTACTTC
>15|-|TRBJ2-7|-|TRBV4-1
CASSLSGERSYEQYF
TGCGCCAGCAGCCTCTCTGGGGAGCGCTCCTACGAGCAGTACTTC
>14|TRBD1|TRBJ1-5|many|TRBV6-2/TRBV6-3
CASSLGTASQPQHF
TGTGCCAGCAGCCTGGGGACAGCCTCTCAGCCCCAGCATTTT
>12|-|TRBJ2-7|few|TRBV7-2
CASSLELGLQYF
TGTGCCAGCAGCTTAGAGCTGGGCCTGCAGTACTTC
>16|-|TRBJ1-6|-|TRBV5-5
CASSQEVGGGSETLHF
TGTGCCAGCAGCCAAGAAGTAGGGGGGGGTTCCGAGACCCTCCACTTT
>14|-|TRBJ2-2|-|TRBV7-3
CASSLTLGNGELFF
TGTGCCAGCAGCTTAACTCTAGGAAACGGGGAGCTGTTTTTT
>12|-|TRBJ2-7|-|TRBV20-1
CSASQQGTEQYF
TGCAGTGCTTCACAACAGGGAACCGAGCAGTACTTC
>19|-|TRBJ2-2|-|TRBV19
CASSTPKYRDPTSSGELFF
TGTGCCAGTAGTACACCAAAGTATCGGGACCCAACCTCTTCGGGGGAGCTGTTTTTT
>14|TRBD1|TRBJ2-1|-|TRBV7-2
CASSYGQDYNEQFF
TGTGCCAGCAGCTACGGACAGGACTACAATGAGCAGTTCTTC
>13|-|TRBJ2-2|few|TRBV15
CATSRDLGGELFF
TGTGCCACCAGCAGAGATCTCGGCGGGGAGCTGTTTTTT
>14|-|TRBJ2-1|many|TRBV6-1
CASSEYRRDEEQFF
TGTGCCAGCAGTGAATATCGCAGGGACGAGGAGCAGTTCTTC
>15|TRBD2|TRBJ2-1|many|TRBV12-3/TRBV12-4
CASSLGGGPTFEQFF
TGTGCCAGCAGTTTAGGCGGGGGGCCTACATTTGAGCAGTTCTTC
>11|-|TRBJ1-1|-|TRBV19
CASQGWTEAFF
TGTGCCAGCCAGGGGTGGACTGAAGCTTTCTTT
>15|-|TRBJ1-4|-|TRBV5-5
CASSLILGGNEKLFF
TGTGCCAGCAGCTTGATTCTGGGGGGAAATGAAAAACTGTTTTTT
>17|-|TRBJ2-3|-|TRBV7-2
CASSLVALGGGPDTQYF
TGTGCCAGCAGCTTAGTGGCTCTGGGGGGGGGCCCGGATACGCAGTATTTT
>14|-|TRBJ1-4|-|TRBV20-1
CSASTRTNNEKLFF
TGCAGTGCTAGTACTAGGACAAATAATGAAAAACTGTTTTTT
>14|-|TRBJ2-1|-|TRBV9
CASNGRDRVDEQFF
TGTGCCAGCAACGGGAGAGACAGGGTCGATGAGCAGTTCTTC
>14|-|TRBJ2-2|-|TRBV29-1
CSVEDAGVTGELFF
TGCAGCGTTGAAGATGCTGGGGTCACCGGGGAGCTGTTTTTT
>16|-|TRBJ2-2|-|TRBV7-9
CASSPPGCANTGELFF
TGTGCCAGCAGCCCACCGGGCTGTGCGAACACCGGGGAGCTGTTTTTT
>11|-|TRBJ2-7|few|TRBV20-1
CSATPLYEQYF
TGCAGTGCTACACCCCTCTACGAGCAGTACTTC
>14|-|TRBJ1-2|-|TRBV7-8
CASSPTGQFYGYTF
TGTGCCAGCAGCCCAACAGGGCAATTTTATGGCTACACCTTC
>16|-|TRBJ2-7|few|TRBV7-2
CASSRDPGGRGDEQYF
TGTGCCAGCAGCCGGGACCCGGGCGGACGAGGGGACGAGCAGTACTTC
>13|-|TRBJ2-5|-|TRBV3-1
CASSQDIRNTQYF
TGTGCCAGCAGCCAAGATATACGTAATACCCAGTACTTC
>8|-|TRBJ1-1|-|TRBV20-1
CSAPEAFF
TGCAGTGCCCCTGAAGCTTTCTTT
>19|-|TRBJ2-5|-|TRBV9
CASSLPVPLYRDKQETQYF
TGTGCCAGCAGCCTTCCCGTACCCCTTTACCGGGACAAGCAAGAGACCCAGTACTTC
>15|-|TRBJ1-2|-|TRBV24-1
CATSDRTSNGYGYTF
TGTGCCACCAGTGATCGGACTTCAAATGGCTATGGCTACACCTTC
>16|-|TRBJ2-1|many|TRBV6-2/TRBV6-3
CASSAPQQGSYNEQFF
TGTGCCAGCAGTGCCCCGCAACAGGGCTCCTACAATGAGCAGTTCTTC